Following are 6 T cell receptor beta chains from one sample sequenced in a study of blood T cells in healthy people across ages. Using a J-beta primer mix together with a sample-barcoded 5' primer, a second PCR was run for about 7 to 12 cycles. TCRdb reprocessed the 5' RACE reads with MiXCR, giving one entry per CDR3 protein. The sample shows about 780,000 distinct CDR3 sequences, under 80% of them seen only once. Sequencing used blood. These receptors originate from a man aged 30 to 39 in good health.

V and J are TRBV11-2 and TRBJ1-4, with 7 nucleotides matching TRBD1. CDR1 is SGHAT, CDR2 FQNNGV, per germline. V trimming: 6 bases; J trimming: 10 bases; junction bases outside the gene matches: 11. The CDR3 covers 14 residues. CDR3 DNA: TGTGCCAGCAGTCACGGCGAGGGGGCAGGAAAACTGTTTTTT. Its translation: CASSHGEGAGKLFF.

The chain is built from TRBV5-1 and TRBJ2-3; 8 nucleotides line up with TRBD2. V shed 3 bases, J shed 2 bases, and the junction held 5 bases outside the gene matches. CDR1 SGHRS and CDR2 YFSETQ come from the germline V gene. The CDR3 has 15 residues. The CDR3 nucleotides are TGCGCCAGCAGCTCGGGACTAGTCGCCACAGATACGCAGTATTTT. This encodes CASSSGLVATDTQYF.

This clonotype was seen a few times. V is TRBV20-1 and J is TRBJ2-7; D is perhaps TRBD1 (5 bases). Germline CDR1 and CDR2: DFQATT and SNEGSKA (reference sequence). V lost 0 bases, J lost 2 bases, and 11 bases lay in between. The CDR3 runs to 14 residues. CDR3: CSARDWGGAYEQYF. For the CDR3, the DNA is TGCAGTGCTAGAGATTGGGGCGGAGCCTACGAGCAGTACTTC.

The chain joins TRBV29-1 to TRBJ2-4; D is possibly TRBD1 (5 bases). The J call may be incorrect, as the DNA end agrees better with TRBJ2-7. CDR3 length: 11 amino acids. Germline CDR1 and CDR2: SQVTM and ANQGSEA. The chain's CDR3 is CSVTVSYEQYF. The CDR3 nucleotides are TGCAGCGTGACAGTCTCCTACGAGCAGTACTTC.

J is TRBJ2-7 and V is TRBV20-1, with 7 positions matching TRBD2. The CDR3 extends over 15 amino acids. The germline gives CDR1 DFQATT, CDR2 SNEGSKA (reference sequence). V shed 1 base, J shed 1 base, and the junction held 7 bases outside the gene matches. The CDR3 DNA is TGCAGTGCTAGAGCCCCAGCGGGGCTATCCTACGAGCAGTACTTC. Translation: CSARAPAGLSYEQYF.

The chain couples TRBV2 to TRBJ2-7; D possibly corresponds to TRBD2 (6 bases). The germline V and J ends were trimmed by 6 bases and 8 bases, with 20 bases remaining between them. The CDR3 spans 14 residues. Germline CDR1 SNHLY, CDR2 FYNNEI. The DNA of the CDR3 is TGTGCCAGCAGGACCGGTGGAGGGGCGGCCAAGCAGTACTTC. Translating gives CASRTGGGAAKQYF. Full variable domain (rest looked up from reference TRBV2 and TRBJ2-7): EPEVTQTPSHQVTQMGQEVILRCVPISNHLYFYWYRQILGQKVEFLVSFYNNEISEKSEIFDDQFSVERPDGSNFTLKIRSTKLEDSAMYFCASRTGGGAAKQYFGPGTRLTVT.